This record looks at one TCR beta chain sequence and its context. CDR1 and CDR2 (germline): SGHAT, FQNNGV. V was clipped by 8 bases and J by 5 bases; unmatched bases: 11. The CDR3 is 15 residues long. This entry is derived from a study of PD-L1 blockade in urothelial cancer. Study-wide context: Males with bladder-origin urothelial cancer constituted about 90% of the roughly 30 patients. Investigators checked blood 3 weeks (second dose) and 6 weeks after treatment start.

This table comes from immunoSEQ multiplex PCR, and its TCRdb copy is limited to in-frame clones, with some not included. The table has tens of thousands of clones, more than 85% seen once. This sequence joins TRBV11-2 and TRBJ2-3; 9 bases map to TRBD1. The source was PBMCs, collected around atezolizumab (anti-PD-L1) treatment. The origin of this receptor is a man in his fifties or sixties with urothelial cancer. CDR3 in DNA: TGTGCCAGCTCCTATTCAGGACAGGGGATAGATACGCAGTATTTT. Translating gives CASSYSGQGIDTQYF.